This T cell receptor (beta chain) was obtained from a study of T-cell memory formation after mild COVID-19. Notes on the study in general: The CD4+ clones that contracted clustered mainly within CM and EM, and the CD8+ clones concentrated in EMRA. A second wave of clones peaked on day 37, and their SARS-CoV-2 specificity went unconfirmed.

TCRdb reprocessed the 5' RACE reads with MiXCR, giving one entry per CDR3 protein. Of under 200,000 distinct CDR3 sequences in the sample, under 14% were seen once. In the case of this clonotype: What it binds is not known.

Germline V gene sequence: CDR1 SNHLY, CDR2 FYNNEI. The CDR3 sequence is 11 residues long. V lost 7 bases and J 9 bases, leaving 10 bases between the germline ends. This sequence originates from a man in his late teens or twenties who had mild COVID-19 (a few samples of this study predate the infection). Cell type and time point are not known. Material for sequencing was PBMCs or a T cell subset sorted from them (not recorded which). V and J are TRBV2 and TRBJ2-4; D gene ambiguous. CDR3 nucleotides: TGTGCCAGCACCCGATCGGGCATTCAGTACTTC. Translating it yields CASTRSGIQYF.